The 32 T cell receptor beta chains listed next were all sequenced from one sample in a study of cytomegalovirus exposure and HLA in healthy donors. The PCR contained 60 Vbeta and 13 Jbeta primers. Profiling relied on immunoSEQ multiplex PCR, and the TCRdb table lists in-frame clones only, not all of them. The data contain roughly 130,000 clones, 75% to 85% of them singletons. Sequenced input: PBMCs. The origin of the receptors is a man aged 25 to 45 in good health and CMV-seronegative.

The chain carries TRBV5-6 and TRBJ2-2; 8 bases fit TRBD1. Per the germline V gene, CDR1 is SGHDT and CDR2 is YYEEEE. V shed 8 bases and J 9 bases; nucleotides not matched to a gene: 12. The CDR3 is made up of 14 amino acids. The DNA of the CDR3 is TGTGCCAGGACGACAGGGGATCGTCGGTGGGAGCTGTTTTTT. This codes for CARTTGDRRWELFF.

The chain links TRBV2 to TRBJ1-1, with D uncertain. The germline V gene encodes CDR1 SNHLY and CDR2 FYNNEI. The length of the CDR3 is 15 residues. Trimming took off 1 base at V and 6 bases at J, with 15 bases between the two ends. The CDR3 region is CASSEEALWSPEAFF. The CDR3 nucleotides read TGTGCCAGCAGTGAAGAGGCCTTATGGAGCCCTGAAGCTTTCTTT.

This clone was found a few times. This CDR3 reads CASSLAVGSYNEQFF. The CDR3 nucleotides read TGTGCCAGCAGCCTAGCGGTAGGGTCCTACAATGAGCAGTTCTTC. V is TRBV5-5 and J is TRBJ2-1, with 7 positions matching TRBD2. Looked up from germline, CDR1 is SGHKS and CDR2 is YYEKEE (reference sequence). The CDR3 has 15 residues. Losses at the gene ends were 4 bases for V and 1 base for J; bases not matched to a gene: 5.

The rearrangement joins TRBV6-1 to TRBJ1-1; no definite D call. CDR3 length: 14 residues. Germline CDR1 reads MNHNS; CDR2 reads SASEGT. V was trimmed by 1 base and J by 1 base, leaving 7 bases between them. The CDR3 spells CASSEVISNTEAFF. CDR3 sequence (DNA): TGTGCCAGCAGTGAAGTAATCTCGAACACTGAAGCTTTCTTT.

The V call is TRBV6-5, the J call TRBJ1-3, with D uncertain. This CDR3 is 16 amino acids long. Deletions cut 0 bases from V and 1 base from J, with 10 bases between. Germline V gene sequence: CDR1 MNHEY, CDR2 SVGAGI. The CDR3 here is CASSYSAGQSGNTIYF. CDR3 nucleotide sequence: TGTGCCAGCAGTTACTCGGCAGGCCAATCTGGAAACACCATATATTTT.

The CDR3 loop reads CASVARSSYNEQFF. The CDR3 coding sequence is TGTGCCAGCGTAGCGCGAAGCTCCTACAATGAGCAGTTCTTC. This rearrangement joins TRBV13 to TRBJ2-1, with a possible D match to TRBD2 (5 bases). Trimming removed 8 bases from V and 0 bases from J, with 11 bases in between. In germline, CDR1 is PRHDT, CDR2 FYEKMQ (reference sequence). The CDR3 loop spans 14 amino acids.

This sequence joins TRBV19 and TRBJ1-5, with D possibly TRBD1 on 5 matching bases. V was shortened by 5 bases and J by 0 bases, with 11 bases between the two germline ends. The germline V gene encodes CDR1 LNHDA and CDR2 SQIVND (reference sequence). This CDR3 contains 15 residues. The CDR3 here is CASSVWGVSNQPQHF. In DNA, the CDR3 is TGTGCCAGTAGTGTTTGGGGGGTTAGCAATCAGCCCCAGCATTTT.

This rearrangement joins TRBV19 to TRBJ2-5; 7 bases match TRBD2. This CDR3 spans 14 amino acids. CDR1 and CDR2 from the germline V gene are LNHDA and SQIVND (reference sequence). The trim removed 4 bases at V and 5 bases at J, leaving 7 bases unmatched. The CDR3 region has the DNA TGTGCCAGTAGTACAGGACTAGGTCGGGAGACCCAGTACTTC. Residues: CASSTGLGRETQYF.

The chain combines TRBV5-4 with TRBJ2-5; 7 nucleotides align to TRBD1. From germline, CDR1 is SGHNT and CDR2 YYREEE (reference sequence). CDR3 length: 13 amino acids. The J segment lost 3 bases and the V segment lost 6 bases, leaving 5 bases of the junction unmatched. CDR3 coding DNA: TGTGCCAGCACCCACGGGACAGAAGAGACCCAGTACTTC. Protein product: CASTHGTEETQYF.

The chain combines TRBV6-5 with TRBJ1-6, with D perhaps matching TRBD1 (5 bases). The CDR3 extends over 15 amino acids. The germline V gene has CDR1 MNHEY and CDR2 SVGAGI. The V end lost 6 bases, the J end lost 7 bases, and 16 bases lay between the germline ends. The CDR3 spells CASRQNGGGNSPLHF. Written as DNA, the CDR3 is TGTGCCAGCAGGCAAAACGGGGGTGGGAATTCACCCCTCCACTTT.

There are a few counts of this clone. CDR3 protein: CASSLVGAAIYGYTF. In DNA form, the CDR3 reads TGTGCCAGCAGTTTGGTAGGGGCGGCTATCTATGGCTACACCTTC. V usage is TRBV28 and J usage is TRBJ1-2; TRBD1 might be the D (5 bases). The ends were cut back, 3 bases at V and 4 bases at J, with 15 bases in the middle. The germline V gene has CDR1 MDHEN and CDR2 SYDVKM. CDR3 length: 15 residues.

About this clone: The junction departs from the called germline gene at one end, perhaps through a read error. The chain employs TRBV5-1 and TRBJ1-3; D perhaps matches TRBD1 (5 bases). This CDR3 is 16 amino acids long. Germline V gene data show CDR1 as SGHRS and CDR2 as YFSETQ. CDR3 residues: CASSLVGQLSGNPIYF. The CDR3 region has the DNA TGCGCCAGCAGCTTGGTGGGGCAGCTCTCTGGAAACCCCATATATTTT.

The CDR3 sequence is CASGLVRYRGTDWNEQFF. In DNA form, the CDR3 reads TGTGCTAGTGGTTTGGTACGATATCGAGGGACAGATTGGAATGAGCAGTTCTTC. The chain carries TRBV12-5 and TRBJ2-1; 7 bases are a match to TRBD1. The CDR3 is 18 residues long. Germline V gene sequence: CDR1 LGHNT, CDR2 FRNRAP. The V gene end was trimmed by 0 bases and the J gene end by 7 bases; junction bases not matched to a gene: 15.

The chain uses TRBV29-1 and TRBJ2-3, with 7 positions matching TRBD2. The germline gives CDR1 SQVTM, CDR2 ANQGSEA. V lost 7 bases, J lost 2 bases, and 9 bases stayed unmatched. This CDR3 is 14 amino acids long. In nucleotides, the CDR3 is TGCAGCGGGGCCTGGGCGGGAGACACAGATACGCAGTATTTT. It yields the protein CSGAWAGDTDTQYF.

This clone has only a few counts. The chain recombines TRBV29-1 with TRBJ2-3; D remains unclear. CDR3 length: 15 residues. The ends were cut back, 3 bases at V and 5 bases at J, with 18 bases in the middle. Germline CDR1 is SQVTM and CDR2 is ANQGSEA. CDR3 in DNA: TGCAGCGTTGACGGTAGCCCAGATGGAAGAGATACGCAGTATTTT. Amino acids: CSVDGSPDGRDTQYF.

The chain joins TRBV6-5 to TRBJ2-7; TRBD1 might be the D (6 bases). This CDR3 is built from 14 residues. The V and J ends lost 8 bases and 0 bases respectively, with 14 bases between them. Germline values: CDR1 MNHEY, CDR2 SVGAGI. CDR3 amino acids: CASVPLDSSYEQYF. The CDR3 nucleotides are TGTGCCAGCGTCCCTTTGGACAGCTCCTACGAGCAGTACTTC.

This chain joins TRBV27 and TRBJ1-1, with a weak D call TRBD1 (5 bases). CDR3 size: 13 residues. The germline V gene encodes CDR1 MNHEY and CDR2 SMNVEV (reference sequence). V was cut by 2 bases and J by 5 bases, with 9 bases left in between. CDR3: CASSLDRGTEAFF. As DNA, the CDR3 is TGTGCCAGCAGTTTAGATCGGGGGACTGAAGCTTTCTTT.

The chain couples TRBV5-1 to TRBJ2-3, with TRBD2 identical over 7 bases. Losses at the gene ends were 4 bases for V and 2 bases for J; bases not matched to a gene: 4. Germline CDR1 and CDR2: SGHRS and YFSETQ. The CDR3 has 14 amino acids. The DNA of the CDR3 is TGCGCCAGCAGCGGGGGGGACTTCACAGATACGCAGTATTTT. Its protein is CASSGGDFTDTQYF.

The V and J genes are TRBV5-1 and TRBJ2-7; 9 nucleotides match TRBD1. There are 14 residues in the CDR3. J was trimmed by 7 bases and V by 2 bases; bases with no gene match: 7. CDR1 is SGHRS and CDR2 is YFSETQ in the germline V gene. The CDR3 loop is CASSFGTGLGEQYF. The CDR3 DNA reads TGCGCCAGCAGCTTTGGGACAGGGCTCGGGGAGCAGTACTTC.

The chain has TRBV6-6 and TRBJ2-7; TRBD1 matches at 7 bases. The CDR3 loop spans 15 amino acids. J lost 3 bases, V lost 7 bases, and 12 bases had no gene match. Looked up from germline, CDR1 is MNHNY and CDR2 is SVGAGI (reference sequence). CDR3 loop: CASTDPGQPYYEQYF. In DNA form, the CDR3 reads TGTGCCAGCACCGATCCGGGACAGCCATACTACGAGCAGTACTTC.

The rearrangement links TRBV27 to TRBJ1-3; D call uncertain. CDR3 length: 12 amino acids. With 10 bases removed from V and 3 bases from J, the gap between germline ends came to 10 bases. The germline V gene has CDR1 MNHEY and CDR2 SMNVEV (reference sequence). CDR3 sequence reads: CATGGFGNTIYF. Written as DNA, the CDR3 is TGTGCCACCGGAGGGTTTGGAAACACCATATATTTT.

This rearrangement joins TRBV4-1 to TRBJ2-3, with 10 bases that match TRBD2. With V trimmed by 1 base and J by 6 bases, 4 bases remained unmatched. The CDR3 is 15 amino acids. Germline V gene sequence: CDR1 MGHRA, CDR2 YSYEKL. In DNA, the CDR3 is TGCGCCAGCAGCCAAGTTCTAGCGGGAGTGGATACGCAGTATTTT. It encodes CASSQVLAGVDTQYF.

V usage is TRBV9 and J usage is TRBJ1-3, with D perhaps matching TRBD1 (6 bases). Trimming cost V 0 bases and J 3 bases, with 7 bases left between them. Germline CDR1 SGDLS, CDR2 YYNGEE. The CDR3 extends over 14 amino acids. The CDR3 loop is CASSVARGGNTIYF. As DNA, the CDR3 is TGTGCCAGCAGCGTAGCCAGGGGTGGAAACACCATATATTTT.

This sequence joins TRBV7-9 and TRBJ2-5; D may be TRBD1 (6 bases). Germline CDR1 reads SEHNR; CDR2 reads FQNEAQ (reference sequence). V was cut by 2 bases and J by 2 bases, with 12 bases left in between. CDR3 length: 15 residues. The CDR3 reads CASSLRGQIQETQYF. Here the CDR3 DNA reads TGTGCCAGCAGCTTAAGGGGACAAATACAAGAGACCCAGTACTTC. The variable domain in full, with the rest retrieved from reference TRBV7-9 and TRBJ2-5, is DTGVSQNPRHKITKRGQNVTFRCDPISEHNRLYWYRQTLGQGPEFLTYFQNEAQLEKSRLLSDRFSAERPKGSFSTLEIQRTEQGDSAMYLCASSLRGQIQETQYFGPGTRLLVL.

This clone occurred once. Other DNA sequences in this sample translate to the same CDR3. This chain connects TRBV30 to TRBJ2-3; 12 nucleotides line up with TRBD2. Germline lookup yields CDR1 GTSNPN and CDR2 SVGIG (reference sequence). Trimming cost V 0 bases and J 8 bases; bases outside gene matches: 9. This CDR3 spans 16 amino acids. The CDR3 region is CAWSVTLLAGGGTQYF. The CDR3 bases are TGTGCCTGGAGTGTTACGTTACTAGCGGGAGGAGGTACGCAGTATTTT.

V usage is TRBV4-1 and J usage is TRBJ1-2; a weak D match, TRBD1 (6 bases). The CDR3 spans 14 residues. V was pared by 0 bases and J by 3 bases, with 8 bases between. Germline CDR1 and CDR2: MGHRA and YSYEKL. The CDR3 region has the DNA TGCGCCAGCAGCCAAGATTCAGGGGACTATGGCTACACCTTC. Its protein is CASSQDSGDYGYTF.

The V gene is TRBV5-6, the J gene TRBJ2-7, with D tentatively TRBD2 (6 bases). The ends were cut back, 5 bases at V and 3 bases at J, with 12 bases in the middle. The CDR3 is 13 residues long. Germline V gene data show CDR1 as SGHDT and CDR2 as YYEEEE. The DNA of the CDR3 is TGTGCCAGCAGAAGTGGGGGAGGCTACGAGCAGTACTTC. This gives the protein CASRSGGGYEQYF.

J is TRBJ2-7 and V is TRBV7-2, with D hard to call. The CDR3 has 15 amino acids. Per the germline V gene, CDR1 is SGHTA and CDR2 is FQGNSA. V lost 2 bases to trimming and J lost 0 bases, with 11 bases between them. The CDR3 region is CASSLSAERSYEQYF. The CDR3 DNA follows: TGTGCCAGCAGCTTATCGGCGGAACGCTCCTACGAGCAGTACTTC.

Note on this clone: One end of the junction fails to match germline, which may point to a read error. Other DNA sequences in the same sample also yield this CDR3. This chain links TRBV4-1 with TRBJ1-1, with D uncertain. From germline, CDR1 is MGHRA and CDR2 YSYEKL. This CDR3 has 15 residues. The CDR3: CASSQETGLNTEAFF. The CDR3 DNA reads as TGCGCCAGCAGTCAAGAAACCGGTTTGAACACTGAAGCTTTCTTT.

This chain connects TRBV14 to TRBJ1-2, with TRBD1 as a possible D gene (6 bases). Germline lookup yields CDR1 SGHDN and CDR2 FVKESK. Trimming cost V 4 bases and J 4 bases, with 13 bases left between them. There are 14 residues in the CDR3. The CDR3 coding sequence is TGTGCCAGCAGCCCCATGGACAGCCCCTATGGCTACACCTTC. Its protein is CASSPMDSPYGYTF. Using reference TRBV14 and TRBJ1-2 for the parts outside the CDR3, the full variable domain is EAGVTQFPSHSVIEKGQTVTLRCDPISGHDNLYWYRRVMGKEIKFLLHFVKESKQDESGMPNNRFLAERTGGTYSTLKVQPAELEDSGVYFCASSPMDSPYGYTFGSGTRLTVV.

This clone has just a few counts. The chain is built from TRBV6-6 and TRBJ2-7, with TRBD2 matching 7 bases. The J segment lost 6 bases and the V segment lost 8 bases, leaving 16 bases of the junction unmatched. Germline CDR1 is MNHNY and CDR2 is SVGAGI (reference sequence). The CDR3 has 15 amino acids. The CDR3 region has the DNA TGTGCCAGCTACCGGGGCACTAGCGAGGTCGGCGAGCAGTACTTC. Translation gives CASYRGTSEVGEQYF.

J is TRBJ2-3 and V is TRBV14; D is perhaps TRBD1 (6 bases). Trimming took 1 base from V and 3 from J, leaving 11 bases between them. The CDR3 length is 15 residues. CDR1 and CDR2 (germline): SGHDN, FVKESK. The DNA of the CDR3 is TGTGCCAGCAGCCAAGCAGGGGTCAGGACAGATACGCAGTATTTT. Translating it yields CASSQAGVRTDTQYF. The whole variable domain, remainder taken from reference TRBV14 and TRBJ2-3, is EAGVTQFPSHSVIEKGQTVTLRCDPISGHDNLYWYRRVMGKEIKFLLHFVKESKQDESGMPNNRFLAERTGGTYSTLKVQPAELEDSGVYFCASSQAGVRTDTQYFGPGTRLTVL.